What follows describes a single TCR beta chain. Its antigen is still unknown. This entry is derived from a study of blood T cells in healthy people across ages. General study results and limits: Across the age range, TCR beta diversity per million T cells fell in a roughly linear way.

The CDR3 covers 18 residues. V was shortened by 6 bases and J by 5 bases, with 28 bases between the two germline ends. Germline CDR1 reads SEHNR; CDR2 reads FQNEAQ (reference sequence). The authors ran a second PCR of roughly 6 to 11 cycles using a sample-barcoded 5' primer and a J-beta primer mix. Every cDNA molecule bore a tag from a template-switch adaptor containing 12 random nucleotides. TCRdb recomputed calls from the 5' RACE reads with MiXCR, one row per CDR3 protein. The sample holds over 1,200,000 distinct CDR3 sequences, around 55% seen once. The TCR comes from a young man in good health. The chain employs TRBV7-9 and TRBJ2-5; TRBD2 is a possible D gene (7 bases). Sequencing was performed on blood. CDR3 sequence: CASREIAGSGALSETQYF. CDR3 DNA sequence: TGTGCCAGCAGAGAGATAGCGGGTTCAGGGGCGTTATCGGAGACCCAGTACTTC. Filled out from reference TRBV7-9 and TRBJ2-5, the complete variable domain reads DTGVSQNPRHKITKRGQNVTFRCDPISEHNRLYWYRQTLGQGPEFLTYFQNEAQLEKSRLLSDRFSAERPKGSFSTLEIQRTEQGDSAMYLCASREIAGSGALSETQYFGPGTRLLVL.